This TCR beta chain was identified during a study of CD8+CD57+ T cells in acquired aplastic anemia. The overall study: DNA from sorted CD4+ and CD8+ cells averaged approximately 3.5 ug.

According to the study, genomic DNA was the template for TCR beta VDJ and CDR3 profiling. TCRdb re-called the reads through MiXCR, storing one row per CDR3 protein. The sample has 150,000 to 200,000 distinct CDR3 sequences, about 64% seen once. This clonotype was observed many times. Its target is not known. The germline V gene has CDR1 SGHRS and CDR2 YFSETQ. J gave up 3 bases and V 3 bases, and 0 bases lay outside the gene matches. This CDR3 spans 14 amino acids. Study-wide results and limits: Patients and controls were not found to differ significantly in CD8+ Simpson's diversity. Patients and controls had in common twenty-nine CD8+ CDR3 sequences.

Sequenced input: sorted CD4+, CD8+, or CD8+CD57+ T cells (not recorded which) from PBMCs. This chain links TRBV5-1 with TRBJ2-7; 13 nucleotides align to TRBD2. The TCR comes from a human donor in good health. The CDR3: CASSWTSGSYEQYF. In DNA form, the CDR3 reads TGCGCCAGCAGCTGGACTAGCGGGAGCTACGAGCAGTACTTC.